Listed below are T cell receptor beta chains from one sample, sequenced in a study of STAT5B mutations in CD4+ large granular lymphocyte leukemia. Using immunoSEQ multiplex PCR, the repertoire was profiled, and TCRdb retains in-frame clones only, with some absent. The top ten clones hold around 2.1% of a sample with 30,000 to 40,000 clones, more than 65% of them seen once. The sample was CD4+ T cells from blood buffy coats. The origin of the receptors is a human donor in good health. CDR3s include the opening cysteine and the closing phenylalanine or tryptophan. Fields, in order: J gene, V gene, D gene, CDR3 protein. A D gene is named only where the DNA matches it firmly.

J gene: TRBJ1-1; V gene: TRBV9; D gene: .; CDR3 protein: CASSVVGGYTEAFF
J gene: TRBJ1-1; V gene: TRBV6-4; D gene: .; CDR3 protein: CASRRHPSLGTEAFF
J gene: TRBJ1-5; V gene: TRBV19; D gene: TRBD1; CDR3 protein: CASSIGGGGGGQPQHF
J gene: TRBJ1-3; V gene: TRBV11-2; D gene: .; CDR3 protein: CASSFAISTGNTIYF
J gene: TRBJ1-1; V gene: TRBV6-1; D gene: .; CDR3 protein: CASSAGTRGTEAFF
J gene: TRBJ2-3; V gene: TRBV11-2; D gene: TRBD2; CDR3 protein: CASSLRTSGVPSTDTQYF
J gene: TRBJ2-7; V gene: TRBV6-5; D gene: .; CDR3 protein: CASADMYEQYF
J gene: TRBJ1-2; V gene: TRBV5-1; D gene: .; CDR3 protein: CASSLTTPGGPAYGYTF
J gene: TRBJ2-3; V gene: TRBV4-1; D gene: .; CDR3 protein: CASSQDPGGGGPDTQYF
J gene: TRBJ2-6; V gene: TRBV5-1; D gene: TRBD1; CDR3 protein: CASSLGDRLSGANVLTF
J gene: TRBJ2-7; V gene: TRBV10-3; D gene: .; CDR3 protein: CAISGMGLRVPYEQYF
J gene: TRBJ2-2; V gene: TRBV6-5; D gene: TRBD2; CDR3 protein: CASSYLPSGNTGELFF
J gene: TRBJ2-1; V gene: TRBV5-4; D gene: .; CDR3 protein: CASSPGGGRADEQFF
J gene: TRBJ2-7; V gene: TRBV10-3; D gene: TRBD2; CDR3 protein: CAISPGTSGSSYEQYF
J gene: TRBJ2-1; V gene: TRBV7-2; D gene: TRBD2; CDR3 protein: CASSLSSGSGSEQFF
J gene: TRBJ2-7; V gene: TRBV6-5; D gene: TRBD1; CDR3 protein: CASSPRGQLYEQYF
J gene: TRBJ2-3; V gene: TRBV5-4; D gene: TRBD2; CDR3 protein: CASSLPTSGGGTQYF
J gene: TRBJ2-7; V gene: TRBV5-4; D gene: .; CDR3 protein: CASSPDGSYEQYF
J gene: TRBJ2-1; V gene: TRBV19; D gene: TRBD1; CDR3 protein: CASSIQQGIPFF
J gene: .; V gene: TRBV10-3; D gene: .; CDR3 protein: CAISGRTYEQYF
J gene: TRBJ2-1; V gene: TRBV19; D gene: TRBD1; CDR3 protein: CASSMGTGPYNEQFF
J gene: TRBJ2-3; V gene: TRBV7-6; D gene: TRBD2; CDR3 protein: CASSSSQTSGSGDTQYF
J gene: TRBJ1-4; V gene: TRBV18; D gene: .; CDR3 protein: CASSLGARGEKLFF
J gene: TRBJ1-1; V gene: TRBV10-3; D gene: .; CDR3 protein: CAISESIGKGSTEAFF
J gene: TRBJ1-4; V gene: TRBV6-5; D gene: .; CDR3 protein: CASTRQAGREKLFF
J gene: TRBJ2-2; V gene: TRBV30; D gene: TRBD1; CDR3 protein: CAWSWGQGAENTGELFF
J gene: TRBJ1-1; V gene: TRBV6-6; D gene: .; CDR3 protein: CASSYSSREWTEAFF
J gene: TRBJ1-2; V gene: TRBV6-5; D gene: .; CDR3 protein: CASSTSGRFYGYTF
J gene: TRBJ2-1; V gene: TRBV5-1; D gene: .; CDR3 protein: CASSLGDHRLVSRVNEQFF
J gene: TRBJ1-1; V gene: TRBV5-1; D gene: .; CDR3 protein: CASSSQTFKNTEAFF
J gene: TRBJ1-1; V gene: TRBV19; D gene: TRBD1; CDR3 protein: CASSRREGQGDTEAFF
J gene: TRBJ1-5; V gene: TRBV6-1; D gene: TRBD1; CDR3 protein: CASSGQVGQPQHF
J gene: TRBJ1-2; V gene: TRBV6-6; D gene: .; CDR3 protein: CASSYSDGYGYTF
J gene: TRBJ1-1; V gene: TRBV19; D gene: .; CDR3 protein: CASSIWAGMNTEAFF
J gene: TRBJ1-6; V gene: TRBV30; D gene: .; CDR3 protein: CAWTQGPYNSPLHF
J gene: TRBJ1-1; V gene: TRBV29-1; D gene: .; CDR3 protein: CSVDRYPGVNTEAFF
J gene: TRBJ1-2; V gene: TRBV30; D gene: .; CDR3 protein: CAWSTSYGYTF
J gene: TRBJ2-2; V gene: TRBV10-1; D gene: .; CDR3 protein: CASSGTPQTGELFF
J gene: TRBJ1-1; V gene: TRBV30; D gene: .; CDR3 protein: CAWSSDGRTEAFF
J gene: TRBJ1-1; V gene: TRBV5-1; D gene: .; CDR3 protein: CASSPGPHPDRNTEAFF
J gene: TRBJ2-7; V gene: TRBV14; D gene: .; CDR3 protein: CASSQGSQGYEQYF
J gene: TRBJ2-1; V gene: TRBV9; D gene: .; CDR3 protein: CASSVARGTYNEQFF
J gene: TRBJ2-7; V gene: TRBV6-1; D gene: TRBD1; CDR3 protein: CASSATGAVVDEQYF
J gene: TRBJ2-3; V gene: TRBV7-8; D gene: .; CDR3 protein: CASSLDRTDTQYF
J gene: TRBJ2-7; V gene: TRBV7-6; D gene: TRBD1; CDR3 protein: CASSLDPWQGAYEQYF